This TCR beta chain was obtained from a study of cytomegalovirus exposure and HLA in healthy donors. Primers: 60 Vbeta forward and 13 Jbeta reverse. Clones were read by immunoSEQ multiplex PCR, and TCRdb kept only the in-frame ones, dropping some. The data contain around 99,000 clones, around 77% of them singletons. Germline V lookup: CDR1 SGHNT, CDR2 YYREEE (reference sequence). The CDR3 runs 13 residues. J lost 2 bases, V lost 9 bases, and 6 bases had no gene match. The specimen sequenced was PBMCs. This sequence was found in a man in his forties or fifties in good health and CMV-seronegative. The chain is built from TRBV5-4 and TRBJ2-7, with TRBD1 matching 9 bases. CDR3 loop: CAIPGTGTYEQYF. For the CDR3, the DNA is TGTGCCATCCCCGGGACAGGGACCTACGAGCAGTACTTC.